Listed below are T cell receptor beta chains from one sample, sequenced in a study of T cells after yellow fever vaccination. One entry per CDR3 protein results from TCRdb running MiXCR on the 5' RACE reads. Counted here are just under 600,000 distinct CDR3 sequences, about 14% occurring once; the ten biggest clones make up roughly 13%. The sequencing here drew on PBMCs, taken on the day of the yellow fever booster vaccination. Receptor source: a man aged 25-45 years who received the YFV17D yellow fever vaccine. CDR3s include the opening cysteine and the closing phenylalanine or tryptophan. The D gene is left open where the match is weak. The size of a clone is reported for some rows only, either as once, few or many, or as a class for expanded clones.

size	V	J	D	DNA	CDR3
.	TRBV29-1	TRBJ2-4	.	TGCAGCGTGGGTCATGGCGTGGACATTCAGTACTTC	CSVGHGVDIQYF
.	TRBV6-1	TRBJ2-7	.	TGTGCCAGCAGTCAGGATAGCCTAACAGTCTACGAGCAGTACTTC	CASSQDSLTVYEQYF
.	TRBV20-1	TRBJ2-1	.	TGCAGTGCTAGAGATCTACGGGGGCCTGAGCAGTTCTTC	CSARDLRGPEQFF
.	TRBV27	TRBJ2-7	.	TGTGCCAGCAGTTTATCATGGGGTAGTGGCGAGCAGTACTTC	CASSLSWGSGEQYF
few	TRBV6-1	TRBJ2-1	.	TGTGCCAGCTTATCGGAAACTAGGCATAAGGGCAATGAGCAGTTCTTC	CASLSETRHKGNEQFF
few	TRBV18	TRBJ2-7	.	TGTGCCAGCTCACTATATGGGGGGAGGCCGGAGTACGAGCAGTACTTC	CASSLYGGRPEYEQYF
.	TRBV7-8	TRBJ2-1	.	TGTGCCAGCAGCCCACCCCCGACTATCTCCTACAATGAGCAGTTCTTC	CASSPPPTISYNEQFF
.	TRBV3-1	TRBJ2-1	.	TGTGCCAGCAGCCAACTCGGGAGCTACAATGAGCAGTTCTTC	CASSQLGSYNEQFF
.	TRBV19	TRBJ2-7	TRBD2	TGTGCCAGTAGTATCGTCGGGACTAGTGGCGAGCAGTACTTC	CASSIVGTSGEQYF
.	TRBV15	TRBJ2-5	TRBD2	TGTGCCACCAGCAGAGATGGGGCGGGAGTAGAGACCCAGTACTTC	CATSRDGAGVETQYF
.	TRBV15	TRBJ2-3	TRBD2	TGTGCCACCAGCAGAGTTCGCGGGAGGGCTATGAGTACAGATACGCAGTATTTT	CATSRVRGRAMSTDTQYF
.	TRBV18	TRBJ1-5	.	TGTGCCAGCTCACCCGCCACACGACAGCCCCAGCATTTT	CASSPATRQPQHF
.	TRBV20-1	TRBJ2-2	.	TGCAGTGCTCCCCGCAGTGGGAACACCGGGGAGCTGTTTTTT	CSAPRSGNTGELFF
.	TRBV4-3	TRBJ2-2	.	TGCGCCAGCAGCCAAGTCACTCTCGGTACCGGGGAGCTGTTTTTT	CASSQVTLGTGELFF
.	TRBV7-2	TRBJ2-7	TRBD2	TGTGCCAGCAGCCCCGGGCGGCTAGCGGGAGCCTCCGAGCAGTACTTC	CASSPGRLAGASEQYF
.	TRBV20-1	TRBJ2-7	TRBD1	TGCAGTGCCCATACCGGACAGGGCCCCTCCTACGAGCAGTACTTC	CSAHTGQGPSYEQYF
few	TRBV29-1	TRBJ2-4	TRBD1	TGCAGCGTTCCAGGGGGTAACATTCAGTACTTC	CSVPGGNIQYF
.	TRBV5-4	TRBJ2-1	TRBD2	TGTGCCAGCAGCTTTGATAGCGGGAGCTCCTACAATGAGCAGTTCTTC	CASSFDSGSSYNEQFF
.	TRBV28	TRBJ2-3	.	TGTGCCAGCAGTTTAGGGGGCGCGGGAGTGGCAGATACGCAGTATTTT	CASSLGGAGVADTQYF
.	TRBV5-1	TRBJ2-5	TRBD2	TGCGCCAGCAGCTTTAGCGGGAGTGGGACAGAGACCCAGTACTTC	CASSFSGSGTETQYF
few	TRBV4-3	TRBJ2-7	TRBD2	TGCGCCAGCAGCCCCAGGACGGGGGGGCGAGACGAGCAGTACTTC	CASSPRTGGRDEQYF
few	TRBV30	TRBJ2-1	.	TGTGCCTGGAGTTTCACCTTTTCAGGGCGACAGAATTATTACTCCTACAATGAGCAGTTCTTC	CAWSFTFSGRQNYYSYNEQFF